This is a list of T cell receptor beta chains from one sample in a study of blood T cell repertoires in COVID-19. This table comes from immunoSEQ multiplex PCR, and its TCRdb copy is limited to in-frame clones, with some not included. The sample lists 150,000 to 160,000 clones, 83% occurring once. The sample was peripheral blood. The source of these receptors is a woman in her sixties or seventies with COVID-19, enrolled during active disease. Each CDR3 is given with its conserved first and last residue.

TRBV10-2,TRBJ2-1,CASSDSASLYNEQFF
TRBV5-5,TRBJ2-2,CASSLEGLAVGELFF
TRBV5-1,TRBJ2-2,CASSPGTINTGELFF
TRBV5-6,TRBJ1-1,CASSLAGRDRWTEAFF
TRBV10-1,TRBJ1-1,CASSVTGSRTEAFF
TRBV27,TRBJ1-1,CASSPRQGSNTEAFF
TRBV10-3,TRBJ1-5,CAISESTTGIFNQPQHF
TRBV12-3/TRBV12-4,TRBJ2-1,CASSYLAVNEQFF
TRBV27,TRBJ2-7,CASSRDRRPYEQYF
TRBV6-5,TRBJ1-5,CASNRERTQPQHF
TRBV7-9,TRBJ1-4,CASSRTGGQGNEKLFF
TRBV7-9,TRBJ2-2,CASSLGSGTSTGELFF
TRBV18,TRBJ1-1,CASSPSRQGTTEAFF
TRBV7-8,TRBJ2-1,CASSLEGNGRNEQFF
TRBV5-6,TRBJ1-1,CASSRTGVIAEAFF
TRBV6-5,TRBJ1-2,CASSLDTYGYTF
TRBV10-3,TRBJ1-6,CAISPGQGTNSPLHF
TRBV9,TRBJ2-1,CASSQGLEQFF
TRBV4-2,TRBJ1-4,CASSLLLEGEKLFF
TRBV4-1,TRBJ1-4,CASNHGQGGGNEKLFF
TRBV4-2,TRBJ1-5,CASSQEGQGFTQPQHF
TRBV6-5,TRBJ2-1,CASSRDPFNEQFF